This T cell receptor beta chain comes out of a study of OX40 agonist ivuxolimab in advanced cancers. With respect to the entire study: Ivuxolimab was an agonistic, fully human IgG2 monoclonal antibody directed against OX40 (CD134), a costimulatory receptor. Intravenous ivuxolimab was administered to patients every 2 weeks at six dose levels: 0.01, 0.1, 0.3, 1.5, 3 and 10 mg/kg. Of the roughly 53 patients in dose escalation, around 19 had hepatocellular carcinoma, about 15 had melanoma, 9 had renal cell carcinoma and 9 had head and neck cancer. The dose-escalation cohort was roughly 80% male with a mean age of about 54 years, ranging from about 23 to 85. Patients were allowed to have had prior anti-PD-1, anti-PD-L1 or anti-CTLA-4 therapy, and around 40% of the dose-escalation patients had previously received checkpoint inhibitors. Partial responses were achieved by three dose-escalation patients, of whom one had hepatocellular carcinoma and two had cutaneous melanoma. The purpose of peripheral TCRbeta sequencing was to test whether ivuxolimab changed TCR sequence diversity and led to clonal T-cell expansion. The monotherapy dose-escalation portion (N of about 47 patients) of the phase I ivuxolimab trial is reported in the paper.

A remark on this clone: Its binding antigen is unknown. Nothing much larger sits one base from this clone, and base qualities are not available.

To sequence the TCRbeta CDR3 region, genomic DNA was isolated from the sorted cells. The immunoSEQ Assay was used to sequence the TCRbeta CDR3 regions. TCRdb limited this immuneACCESS table to in-frame rearrangements with V and J called. A share of clones is missing; checked studies link under half to unresolved V genes, and the rest is unexplained. This sample is represented by tens of thousands of clones; over 75% of them were singletons. Of the sample, around 7.2% is held by the ten largest clones. Sequences SNHLY (CDR1) and FYNNEI (CDR2) are obtained from the germline V gene. The junction carries 7 bases between V and J, which are trimmed by 4 bases and 1 base respectively. The CDR3 numbers 13 residues from cysteine through phenylalanine. The kept DNA is CDR3 alone, 39 bases in frame from the first base. Patients with a history of autoimmune disease or receiving systemic immunosuppression were excluded from the trial. Peripheral blood for TCR sequencing was drawn from every dose cohort at baseline, at cycle 4 day 1 and at cycle 7 day 1. The samples were taken from a phase I, first-in-human, multicenter, open-label dose-escalation trial of ivuxolimab. The trial enrolled adults with locally advanced or metastatic head and neck squamous cell, hepatocellular, melanoma or renal cell carcinoma. Before TCR sequencing, CD4+ T cells and CD8+ T cells from peripheral blood were sorted into separate populations.

Overall study outcomes, separate from this receptor: At doses of 0.1 to 3.0 mg/kg, clonal expansion of both CD4+ and CD8+ blood T cells was observed from baseline to week 6. On average, CD8+ T cells showed more expanded clones than CD4+ T cells after ivuxolimab. The antigen specificity of the peripheral T cells that underwent clonal expansion was not determined. Partial responders in the 0.1-3.0 mg/kg groups had among the lowest normalized peripheral clonal expansion, especially among CD8+ T cells. Low levels of normalized T-cell clonal expansion were also seen in some patients who did not respond.

Source: CD4+ or CD8+ T cells sorted from blood, taken in a trial of the OX40 agonist ivuxolimab. The TCR sequence derives from an adult with an advanced solid tumor such as melanoma, head and neck, liver or kidney cancer. This chain joins TRBV2 to TRBJ1-1; the best D guess is TRBD1, with 6 bases matching. The CDR3 protein is CASSAQGNTEAFF. The sequenced DNA: TGTGCCAGCAGTGCACAGGGGAACACTGAAGCTTTCTTT.